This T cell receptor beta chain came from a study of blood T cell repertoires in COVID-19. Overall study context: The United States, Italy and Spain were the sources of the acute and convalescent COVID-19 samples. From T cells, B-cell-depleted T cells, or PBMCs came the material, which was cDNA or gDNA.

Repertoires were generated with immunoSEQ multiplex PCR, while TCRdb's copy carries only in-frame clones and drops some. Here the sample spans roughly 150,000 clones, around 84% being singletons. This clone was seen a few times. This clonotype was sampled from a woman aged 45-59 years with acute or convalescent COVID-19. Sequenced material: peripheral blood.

The CDR3 sequence is CASSLTIAGGQETQYF. CDR3 nucleotide sequence: TGTGCCAGCAGCCTGACCATAGCGGGGGGTCAAGAGACCCAGTACTTC. The rearrangement joins TRBV3-1 (or the pseudogene TRBV3-2) to TRBJ2-5; 10 positions match TRBD2. This CDR3 is built from 16 residues. Unmatched junction bases numbered 7, after V lost 4 bases and J lost 2 bases. CDR1 and CDR2 (germline): LGHDT, YNNKEL (reference sequence).